This TCR beta chain was observed in a study of blood T cell repertoires in COVID-19. Study summary: COVID-19 samples, acute and convalescent, were from the United States, Italy and Spain. PBMCs, B-cell-depleted T cells, or T cells provided the cDNA or gDNA that made up the material.

The repertoire was sequenced with immunoSEQ multiplex PCR; TCRdb's copy has only in-frame clones and lacks some. Seen here are about 310,000 clones, almost 90% observed once, and the top ten hold 0.95% to 1.3%. This CDR3 has 17 amino acids. V was clipped by 3 bases and J by 3 bases, with 20 bases between them. Germline loops: CDR1 LGHDT, CDR2 YNNKEL (reference sequence). While infection was still active, Seattle patients were enrolled and then followed longitudinally. The origin of this receptor is a woman between 40 and 55 years old with COVID-19, enrolled during active disease. The chain links TRBV3-1 (or the pseudogene TRBV3-2) to TRBJ2-5, with D possibly being TRBD2 (5 bases). Sequencing was performed on peripheral blood. The CDR3 protein is CASSQATAMRAKETQYF. The CDR3, as DNA: TGTGCCAGCAGCCAGGCTACGGCGATGAGGGCCAAAGAGACCCAGTACTTC.